A single sample is the source of the 19 T cell receptor beta chains below, sequenced in a study of Ad26.COV2.S vaccination and SARS-CoV-2 variants. Treatment here: roughly 18 received Ad26.COV2.S at low or high dose, single or two shots; five or six received placebo; per-sample allocation not given. Specimens were obtained on day 63 following the first vaccine or placebo injection. Data came from immunoSEQ multiplex PCR; TCRdb stores just in-frame clones and leaves some out. The top ten clones hold 2% to 3% of a sample with 450,000 to 550,000 clones, nearly 90% of them seen once. The source was peripheral blood, collected in a trial of Ad26.COV2.S vaccine versus placebo. Receptors originate from a person aged 18-65 years who received the Ad26.COV2.S COVID-19 vaccine or a placebo.

This clone appeared a single time. The genes are TRBV7-9 and TRBJ2-1; D gene ambiguous. The V gene's germline CDR1 is SEHNR and CDR2 FQNEAQ (reference sequence). The CDR3 consists of 16 residues. V dropped 0 bases and J dropped 3 bases, with 12 bases sitting between them. The CDR3 DNA reads TGTGCCAGCAGCTTAGCGTGGCGGAAGGACTACAATGAGCAGTTCTTC. Protein product: CASSLAWRKDYNEQFF.

The chain couples TRBV6-5 to TRBJ1-2; 7 bases align to TRBD1. The CDR3 contains 15 residues. Germline lookup yields CDR1 MNHEY and CDR2 SVGAGI. The junction had 8 bases not matched to a gene; V was cut back by 6 bases and J by 1 base. The CDR3 region is CASRRQGAFNYGYTF. The CDR3 nucleotides read TGTGCCAGCAGAAGACAGGGAGCTTTTAACTATGGCTACACCTTC.

V usage is TRBV28 and J usage is TRBJ1-1, with D uncertain. The ends were cut back, 4 bases at V and 9 bases at J, with 27 bases in the middle. The length of the CDR3 is 17 residues. Per germline, CDR1 MDHEN and CDR2 SYDVKM. The CDR3: CASSSSYSLLTPYKAFF. The CDR3, as DNA: TGTGCCAGCAGTTCTTCTTACAGCCTTCTGACTCCGTACAAAGCTTTCTTT.

The chain is built from TRBV5-4 and TRBJ2-3, with unresolved D. Trimming shortened V by 0 bases and J by 0 bases, and 11 bases separated the two germline ends. Germline lookup yields CDR1 SGHNT and CDR2 YYREEE (reference sequence). The CDR3 spans 16 residues. CDR3 sequence (DNA): TGTGCCAGCAGCTTGGCCCAGAGATCTAGCACAGATACGCAGTATTTT. Translated: CASSLAQRSSTDTQYF.

This sequence joins TRBV15 and TRBJ2-1; TRBD2 matches 9 bases. Germline CDR1 reads LNHNV; CDR2 reads YYDKDF (reference sequence). CDR3 length: 17 residues. With V trimmed by 5 bases and J by 6 bases, 14 bases remained unmatched. The CDR3 nucleotides read TGTGCCACCAGCGGAAGAATAGCGGGGGTTAGGATCAATGAGCAGTTCTTC. Its translation: CATSGRIAGVRINEQFF.

This rearrangement joins TRBV6-5 to TRBJ1-2; possible D gene TRBD1, 5 bases. Germline V CDR1 and CDR2: MNHEY, SVGAGI. The CDR3 is 12 amino acids. The V end was cut by 6 bases, the J end by 9 bases, with 14 bases between. The CDR3 is CASRGVGDSYTF. CDR3 bases: TGTGCCAGCAGGGGGGTAGGTGATAGCTACACCTTC.

The chain employs TRBV7-3 and TRBJ2-3; D ambiguous. Trimming left V 2 bases short and J 4 bases short, with 13 bases between. Per germline, CDR1 SGHTA and CDR2 FQGTGA. This CDR3 has 15 residues. The CDR3 sequence: CASSLSPPQADTQYF. The CDR3 region has the DNA TGTGCCAGCAGCTTATCTCCCCCGCAGGCAGATACGCAGTATTTT.

DNA of the CDR3: TGTGCCAGCAGCTTAACTAGCGGGGGCTCCTACAATGAGCAGTTCTTC. Translated, it gives CASSLTSGGSYNEQFF. V gene TRBV7-2 combines with J gene TRBJ2-1; 11 bases fit TRBD2. This CDR3 comprises 16 residues. Trimming cost V 2 bases and J 0 bases; bases outside gene matches: 0. CDR1 is SGHTA, CDR2 FQGNSA, per germline.

The chain couples TRBV4-3 to TRBJ2-4, with D perhaps matching TRBD1 (6 bases). Germline CDR1 is LGHNA and CDR2 is YSLEER. The CDR3 extends over 18 amino acids. V lost 0 bases to trimming and J lost 3 bases, with 18 bases between them. The CDR3 sequence: CASSQDWVGQGLKNIQYF. The CDR3 DNA sequence: TGCGCCAGCAGCCAAGACTGGGTGGGGCAGGGGCTCAAAAACATTCAGTACTTC.

This clone occurred once. The chain has TRBV4-3 and TRBJ2-7, with D tentatively TRBD1 (6 bases). This CDR3 comprises 17 residues. The germline gives CDR1 LGHNA, CDR2 YSLEER. The germline V and J ends were trimmed by 0 bases and 0 bases, with 15 bases remaining between them. Written as DNA, the CDR3 is TGCGCCAGCAGCCAAGACCCCACCCGGACAGTCTCCTACGAGCAGTACGTC. Amino acid sequence: CASSQDPTRTVSYEQYV.

The chain joins TRBV10-3 to TRBJ2-2; D possibly corresponds to TRBD1 (6 bases). CDR3 length equals 16 residues. Per the germline V gene, CDR1 is ENHRY and CDR2 is SYGVKD. With 4 bases removed from V and 7 bases from J, the gap between germline ends came to 19 bases. The CDR3 DNA reads TGTGCCATCAGTGTAATACAGGGAAAACCCGGCGGGGAGCTGTTTTTT. Protein: CAISVIQGKPGGELFF.

V gene TRBV5-4 combines with J gene TRBJ2-1; the D is unclear. The CDR3 sequence is 14 residues long. Germline lookup yields CDR1 SGHNT and CDR2 YYREEE (reference sequence). Trimming left V 4 bases short and J 9 bases short, with 17 bases between. CDR3 coding DNA: TGTGCCAGCAGCCCACAATCCCCCGTATCTGAGCAGTTCTTC. This translates into CASSPQSPVSEQFF.

V usage is TRBV5-5 and J usage is TRBJ2-3; 7 bases are a match to TRBD1. CDR3 length: 15 amino acids. V lost 2 bases, J lost 2 bases, and 5 bases stayed unmatched. The V gene's germline CDR1 is SGHKS and CDR2 YYEKEE (reference sequence). The CDR3 DNA is TGTGCCAGCAGCTTAACAGGGGTTTACACAGATACGCAGTATTTT. Translated: CASSLTGVYTDTQYF.

The V gene is TRBV9, the J gene TRBJ1-5, with a possible D match to TRBD1 (5 bases). CDR1 SGDLS and CDR2 YYNGEE come from the germline V gene. V gave up 3 bases and J gave up 6 bases, with 13 bases separating them. This CDR3 spans 14 amino acids. The CDR3 DNA reads as TGTGCCAGCAGCGCACAACCGGGACGTCAGCCCCAGCATTTT. This codes for CASSAQPGRQPQHF.

V is TRBV4-3 and J is TRBJ2-2; 7 bases are a match to TRBD2. The CDR3 is 16 amino acids. After removal of 0 bases from V and 4 bases from J, the junction contained 5 bases not matched to a gene. The germline V gene encodes CDR1 LGHNA and CDR2 YSLEER. The CDR3 protein is CASSQDLGGITGELFF. The CDR3, as DNA: TGCGCCAGCAGCCAAGATTTGGGGGGGATCACCGGGGAGCTGTTTTTT.

This clone was counted once. The CDR3, as DNA: TGTGCCAGCAGGTTCGGACAGGGCTCCTACAATGAGCAGTTCTTC. Amino acid sequence: CASRFGQGSYNEQFF. The chain couples TRBV5-5 to TRBJ2-1, with 8 bases identical to TRBD1. The CDR3 loop spans 15 amino acids. CDR1 and CDR2 from the germline V gene are SGHKS and YYEKEE (reference sequence). V lost 5 bases, J lost 0 bases, and 4 bases stayed unmatched.

This rearrangement joins TRBV6-5 to TRBJ2-5; D might be TRBD1 (6 bases). There are 15 residues in the CDR3. The ends were cut back, 4 bases at V and 5 bases at J, with 17 bases in the middle. Per germline, CDR1 MNHEY and CDR2 SVGAGI. The CDR3 DNA is TGTGCCAGCAGTTCTATGCGAAGGGACATGGAGACCCAGTACTTC. It encodes CASSSMRRDMETQYF.

V usage is TRBV6-1 and J usage is TRBJ1-5; D uncertain. Germline V lookup: CDR1 MNHNS, CDR2 SASEGT. V dropped 1 base and J dropped 2 bases, with 9 bases sitting between them. The CDR3 has 15 residues. The CDR3 loop reads CASSEVGFGNQPQHF. The CDR3 nucleotides are TGTGCCAGCAGTGAAGTAGGCTTCGGCAATCAGCCCCAGCATTTT.

V is TRBV5-5 and J is TRBJ2-3; D is perhaps TRBD2 (6 bases). Germline V CDR1 and CDR2: SGHKS, YYEKEE (reference sequence). The germline V and J ends were trimmed by 4 bases and 5 bases, with 20 bases remaining between them. The CDR3 runs 16 residues. The CDR3 nucleotides are TGTGCCAGCAGCGTGCCCCCGGGACTCAGAGGAGATACGCAGTATTTT. Translation: CASSVPPGLRGDTQYF. Together with reference TRBV5-5 and TRBJ2-3, the CDR3 gives the full variable domain: DAGVTQSPTHLIKTRGQQVTLRCSPISGHKSVSWYQQVLGQGPQFIFQYYEKEERGRGNFPDRFSARQFPNYSSELNVNALLLGDSALYLCASSVPPGLRGDTQYFGPGTRLTVL.